The present TCR beta chain was sequenced within a study of OX40 agonist ivuxolimab in advanced cancers. Regarding the study as a whole: Antigen specificity of clonally expanded peripheral T cells was not established. Low normalized T-cell clonal expansion also characterized some of the nonresponders.

This CDR3 comprises 13 residues. Germline loops: CDR1 LNHNV, CDR2 YYDKDF (reference sequence). V was cut by 5 bases and J by 6 bases, with 14 bases left in between. A remark on this clone: The antigen is not known.

The table came from immunoSEQ multiplex PCR; TCRdb's copy has only in-frame clones and leaves some out. The table shows roughly 100,000 clones, with about 92% occurring only once. Systemic immunosuppression or a history of autoimmune disease excluded patients. The sequence derives from an adult with an advanced solid tumor such as melanoma, head and neck, liver or kidney cancer. J is TRBJ2-7 and V is TRBV15, with D possibly TRBD1 on 5 matching bases. The material was CD4+ or CD8+ T cells sorted from blood, obtained in a trial of the OX40 agonist ivuxolimab. The DNA for the CDR3 is TGTGCCACCAGCCCCAAAATGACAGCCGAGCAGTACTTC. It translates to CATSPKMTAEQYF.